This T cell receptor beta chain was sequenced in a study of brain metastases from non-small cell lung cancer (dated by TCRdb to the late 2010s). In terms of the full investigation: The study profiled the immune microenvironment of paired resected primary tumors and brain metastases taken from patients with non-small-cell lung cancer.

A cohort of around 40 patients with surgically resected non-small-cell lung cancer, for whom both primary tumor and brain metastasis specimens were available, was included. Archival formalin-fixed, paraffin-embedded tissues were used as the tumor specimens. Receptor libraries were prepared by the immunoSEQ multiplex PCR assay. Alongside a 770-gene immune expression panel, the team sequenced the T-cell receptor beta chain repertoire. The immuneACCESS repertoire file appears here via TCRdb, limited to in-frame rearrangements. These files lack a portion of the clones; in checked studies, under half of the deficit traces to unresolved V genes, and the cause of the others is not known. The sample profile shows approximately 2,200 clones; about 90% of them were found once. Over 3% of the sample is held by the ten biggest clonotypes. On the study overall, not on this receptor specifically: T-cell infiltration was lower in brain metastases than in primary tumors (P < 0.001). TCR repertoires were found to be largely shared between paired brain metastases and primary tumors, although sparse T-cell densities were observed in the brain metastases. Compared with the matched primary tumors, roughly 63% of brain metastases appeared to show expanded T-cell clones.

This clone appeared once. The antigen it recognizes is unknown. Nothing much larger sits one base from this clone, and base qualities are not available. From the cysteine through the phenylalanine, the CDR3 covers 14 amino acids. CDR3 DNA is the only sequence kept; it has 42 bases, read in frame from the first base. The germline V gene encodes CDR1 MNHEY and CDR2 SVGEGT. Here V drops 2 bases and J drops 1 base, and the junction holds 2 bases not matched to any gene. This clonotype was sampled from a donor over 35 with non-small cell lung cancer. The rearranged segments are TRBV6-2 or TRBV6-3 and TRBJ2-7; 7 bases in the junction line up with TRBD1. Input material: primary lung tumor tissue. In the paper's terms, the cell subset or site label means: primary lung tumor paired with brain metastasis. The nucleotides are TGTGCCAGCAGTTACGAGGGGGCGTCCTACGAGCAGTACTTC. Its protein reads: CASSYEGASYEQYF.